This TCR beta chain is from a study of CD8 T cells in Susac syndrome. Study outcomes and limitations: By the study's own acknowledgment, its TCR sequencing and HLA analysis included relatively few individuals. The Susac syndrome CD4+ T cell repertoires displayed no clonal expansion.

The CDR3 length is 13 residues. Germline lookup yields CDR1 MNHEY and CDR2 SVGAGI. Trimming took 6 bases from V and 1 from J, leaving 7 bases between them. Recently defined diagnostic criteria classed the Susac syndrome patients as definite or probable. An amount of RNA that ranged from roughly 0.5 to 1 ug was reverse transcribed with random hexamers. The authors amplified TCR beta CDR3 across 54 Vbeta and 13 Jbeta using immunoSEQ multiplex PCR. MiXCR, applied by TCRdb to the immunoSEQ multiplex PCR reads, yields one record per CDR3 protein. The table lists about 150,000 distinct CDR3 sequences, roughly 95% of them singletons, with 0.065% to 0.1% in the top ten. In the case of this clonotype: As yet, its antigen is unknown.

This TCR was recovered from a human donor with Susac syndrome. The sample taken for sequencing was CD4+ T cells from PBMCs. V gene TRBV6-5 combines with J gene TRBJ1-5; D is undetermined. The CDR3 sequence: CASSPRSNQPQHF. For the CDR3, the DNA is TGTGCCAGCAGCCCTCGGAGCAATCAGCCCCAGCATTTT.